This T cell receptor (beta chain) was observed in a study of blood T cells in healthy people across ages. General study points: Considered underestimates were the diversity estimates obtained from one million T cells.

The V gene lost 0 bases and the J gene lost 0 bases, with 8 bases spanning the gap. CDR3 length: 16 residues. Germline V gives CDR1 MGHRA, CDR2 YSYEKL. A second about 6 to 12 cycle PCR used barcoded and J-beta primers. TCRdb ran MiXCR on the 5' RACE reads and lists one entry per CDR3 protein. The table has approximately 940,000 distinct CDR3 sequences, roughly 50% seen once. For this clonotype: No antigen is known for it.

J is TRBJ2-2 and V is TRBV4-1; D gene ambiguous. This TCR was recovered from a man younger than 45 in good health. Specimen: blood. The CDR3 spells CASSQERSPNTGELFF. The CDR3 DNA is TGCGCCAGCAGCCAAGAAAGAAGCCCGAACACCGGGGAGCTGTTTTTT.